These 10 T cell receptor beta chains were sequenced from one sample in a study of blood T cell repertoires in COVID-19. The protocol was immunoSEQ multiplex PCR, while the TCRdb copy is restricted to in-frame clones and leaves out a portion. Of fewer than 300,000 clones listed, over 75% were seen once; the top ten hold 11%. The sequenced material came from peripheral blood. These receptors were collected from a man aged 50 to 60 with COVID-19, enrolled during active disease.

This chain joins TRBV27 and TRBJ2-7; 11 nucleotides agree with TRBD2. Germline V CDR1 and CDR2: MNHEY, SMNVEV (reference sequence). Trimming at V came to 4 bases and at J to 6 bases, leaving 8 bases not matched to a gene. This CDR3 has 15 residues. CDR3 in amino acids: CASSSLAGGPLEQYF. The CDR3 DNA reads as TGTGCCAGCAGTTCCTTAGCGGGAGGGCCCCTCGAGCAGTACTTC.

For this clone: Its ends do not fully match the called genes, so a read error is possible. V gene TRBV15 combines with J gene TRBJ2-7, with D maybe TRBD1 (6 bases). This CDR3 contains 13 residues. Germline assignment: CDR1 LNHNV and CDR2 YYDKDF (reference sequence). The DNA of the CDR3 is TGTGCCACCAGCAGAGATTTGGGGGCAGAGACCTCTTTC. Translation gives CATSRDLGAETSF.

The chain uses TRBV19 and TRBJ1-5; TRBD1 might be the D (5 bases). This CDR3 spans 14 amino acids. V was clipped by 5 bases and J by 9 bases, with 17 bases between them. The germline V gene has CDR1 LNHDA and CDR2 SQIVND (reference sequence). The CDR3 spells CASSSTAPEGPQHF. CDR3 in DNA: TGTGCCAGTAGTTCGACAGCTCCTGAAGGGCCCCAGCATTTT.

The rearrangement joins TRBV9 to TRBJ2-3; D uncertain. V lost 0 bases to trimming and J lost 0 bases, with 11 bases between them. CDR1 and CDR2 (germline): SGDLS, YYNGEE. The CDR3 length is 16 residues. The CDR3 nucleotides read TGTGCCAGCAGCGTAGGTCAGATCTTGAGCACAGATACGCAGTATTTT. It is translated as CASSVGQILSTDTQYF.

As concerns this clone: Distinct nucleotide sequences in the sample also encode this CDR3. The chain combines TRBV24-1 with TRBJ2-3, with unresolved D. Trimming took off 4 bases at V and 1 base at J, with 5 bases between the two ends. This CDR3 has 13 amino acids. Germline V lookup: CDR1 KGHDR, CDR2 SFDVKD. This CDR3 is CATSEGGTDTQYF. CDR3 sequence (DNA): TGTGCCACCAGTGAAGGAGGCACAGATACGCAGTATTTT.

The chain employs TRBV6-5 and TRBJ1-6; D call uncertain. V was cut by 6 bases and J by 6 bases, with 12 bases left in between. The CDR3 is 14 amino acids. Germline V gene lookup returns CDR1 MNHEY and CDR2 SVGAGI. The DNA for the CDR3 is TGTGCCAGCAGAACAGATACCTTTAATTCACCCCTCCACTTT. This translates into CASRTDTFNSPLHF.

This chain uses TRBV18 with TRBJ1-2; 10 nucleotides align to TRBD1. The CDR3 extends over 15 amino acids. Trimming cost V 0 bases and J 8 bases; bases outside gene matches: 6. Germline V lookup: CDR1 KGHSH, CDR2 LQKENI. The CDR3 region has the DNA TGTGCCAGCTCACCACCTAGGACAGGGGGTGCAGGCTACACCTTC. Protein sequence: CASSPPRTGGAGYTF.

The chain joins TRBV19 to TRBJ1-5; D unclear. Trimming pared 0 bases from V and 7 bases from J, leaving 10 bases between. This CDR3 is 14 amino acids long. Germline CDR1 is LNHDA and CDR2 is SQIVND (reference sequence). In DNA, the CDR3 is TGTGCCAGTAGTATAGAGGGAGTAGGGCAGCCCCAGCATTTT. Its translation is CASSIEGVGQPQHF.

The CDR3 DNA sequence: TGTGCCAGCAGCCCCAGGACAGGGCGGGGAGATACGCAGTATTTT. Residues: CASSPRTGRGDTQYF. The chain couples TRBV5-4 to TRBJ2-3, with 8 nucleotides matching TRBD1. Germline V lookup: CDR1 SGHNT, CDR2 YYREEE (reference sequence). The CDR3 extends over 15 amino acids. The junction had 9 bases not matched to a gene; V was cut back by 4 bases and J by 5 bases.

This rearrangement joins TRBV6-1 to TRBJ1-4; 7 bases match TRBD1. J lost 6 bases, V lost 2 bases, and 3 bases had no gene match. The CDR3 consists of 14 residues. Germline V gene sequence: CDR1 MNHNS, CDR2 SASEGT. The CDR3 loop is CASSERGRDEKLFF. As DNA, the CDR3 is TGTGCCAGCAGTGAAAGGGGGCGGGATGAAAAACTGTTTTTT.